This T cell receptor (beta chain) came from a study of T cells after yellow fever vaccination. Across the study: When fractions had low cell numbers, they were prepared with SMART-Seq v4 Ultra Low Input. Study results and limitations: Although the secondary response was weaker, it peaked faster, at day 5 versus 15. Primary-vaccination clones mostly resurfaced post-booster (approximately 96% CD4, about 87% CD8).

The V gene's germline CDR1 is MNHEY and CDR2 SVGAGI. The V end lost 0 bases, the J end lost 5 bases, and 13 bases lay between the germline ends. The CDR3 is made up of 15 amino acids. Concerning this clonotype itself: Its antigen is undetermined.

Template switching with 5'RACE generated the TCR cDNA and added a universal primer site and UMIs. TCRdb recomputed calls from the 5' RACE reads with MiXCR, one row per CDR3 protein. The table records 300,000 to 350,000 distinct CDR3 sequences, around 3.9% of them present only once. The receptor was derived from a man aged 18 to 29 who received the YFV17D yellow fever vaccine. The rearrangement links TRBV6-5 to TRBJ1-1; D unresolved. Sample: PBMCs, taken 5 days after the yellow fever booster vaccination. The CDR3 coding sequence is TGTGCCAGCAGTTACTCGAGGTATCTGGGGACTGAAGCTTTCTTT. This encodes CASSYSRYLGTEAFF.